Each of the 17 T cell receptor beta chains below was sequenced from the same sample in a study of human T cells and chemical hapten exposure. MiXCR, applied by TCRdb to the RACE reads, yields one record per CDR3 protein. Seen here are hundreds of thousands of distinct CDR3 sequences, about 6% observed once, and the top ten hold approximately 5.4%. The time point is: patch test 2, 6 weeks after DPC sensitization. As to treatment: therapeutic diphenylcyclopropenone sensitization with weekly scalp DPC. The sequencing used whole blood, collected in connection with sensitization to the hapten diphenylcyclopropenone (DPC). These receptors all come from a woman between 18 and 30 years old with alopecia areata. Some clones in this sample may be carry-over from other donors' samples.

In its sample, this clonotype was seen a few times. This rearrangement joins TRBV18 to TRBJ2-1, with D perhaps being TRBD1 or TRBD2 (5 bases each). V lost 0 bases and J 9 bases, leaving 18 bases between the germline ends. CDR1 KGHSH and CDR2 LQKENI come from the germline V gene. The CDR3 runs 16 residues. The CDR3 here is CASSPPRGPLTGEQFF. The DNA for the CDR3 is TGTGCCAGCTCACCACCGAGGGGTCCATTAACGGGTGAGCAGTTCTTC.

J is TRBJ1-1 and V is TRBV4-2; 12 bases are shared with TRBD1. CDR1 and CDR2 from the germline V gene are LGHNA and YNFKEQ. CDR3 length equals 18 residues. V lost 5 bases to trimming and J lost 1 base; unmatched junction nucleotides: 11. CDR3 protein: CASSAILPGQGANTEAFF. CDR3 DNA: TGTGCCAGCAGCGCTATACTCCCGGGACAGGGGGCGAACACTGAAGCTTTCTTT.

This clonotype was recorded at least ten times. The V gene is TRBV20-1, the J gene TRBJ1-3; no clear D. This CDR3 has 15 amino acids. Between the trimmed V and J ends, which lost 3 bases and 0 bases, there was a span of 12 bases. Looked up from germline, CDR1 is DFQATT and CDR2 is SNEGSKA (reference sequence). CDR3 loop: CSASRLGFSGNTIYF. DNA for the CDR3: TGCAGTGCTAGCCGGTTGGGCTTCTCTGGAAACACCATATATTTT.

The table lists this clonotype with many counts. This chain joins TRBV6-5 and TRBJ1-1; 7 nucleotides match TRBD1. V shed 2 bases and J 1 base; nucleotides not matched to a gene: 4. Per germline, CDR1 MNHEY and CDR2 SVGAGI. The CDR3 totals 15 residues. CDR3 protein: CASSYRGHKNTEAFF. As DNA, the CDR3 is TGTGCCAGCAGTTACAGGGGGCATAAGAACACTGAAGCTTTCTTT.

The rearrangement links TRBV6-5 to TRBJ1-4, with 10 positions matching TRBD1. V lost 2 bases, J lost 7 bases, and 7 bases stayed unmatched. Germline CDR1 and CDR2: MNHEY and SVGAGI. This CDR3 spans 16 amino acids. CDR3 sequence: CASSYLAGQGSEKLFF. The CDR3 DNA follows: TGTGCCAGCAGTTACCTTGCGGGACAGGGGAGTGAAAAACTGTTTTTT.

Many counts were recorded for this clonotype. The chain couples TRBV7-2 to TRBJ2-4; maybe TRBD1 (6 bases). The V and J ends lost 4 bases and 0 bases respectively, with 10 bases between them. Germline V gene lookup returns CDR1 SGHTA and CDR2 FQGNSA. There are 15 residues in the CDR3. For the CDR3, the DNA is TGTGCCAGCAGCTCCCAAGGGGGAGCCAAAAACATTCAGTACTTC. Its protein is CASSSQGGAKNIQYF.

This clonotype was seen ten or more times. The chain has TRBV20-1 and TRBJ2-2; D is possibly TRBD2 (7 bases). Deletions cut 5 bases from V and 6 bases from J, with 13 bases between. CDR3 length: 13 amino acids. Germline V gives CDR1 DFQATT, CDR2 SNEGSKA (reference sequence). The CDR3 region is CSAYTGGPGELFF. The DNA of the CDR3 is TGCAGTGCTTATACGGGGGGCCCCGGGGAGCTGTTTTTT.

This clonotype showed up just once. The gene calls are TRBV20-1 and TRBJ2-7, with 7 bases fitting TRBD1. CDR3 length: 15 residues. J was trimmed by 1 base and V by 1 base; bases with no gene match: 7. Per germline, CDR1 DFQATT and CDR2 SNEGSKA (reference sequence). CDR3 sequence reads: CSARGRQGVSYEQYF. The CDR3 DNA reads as TGCAGTGCTAGAGGTCGTCAGGGGGTATCCTACGAGCAGTACTTC.

The CDR3 DNA sequence: TGTGCCAGCAGCCCGAAGGCGGGGGGGCCGTCGGGACCTCACAATGAGCAGTTCTTC. Translating it yields CASSPKAGGPSGPHNEQFF. The chain is built from TRBV4-2 and TRBJ2-1; TRBD2 agrees at 9 bases. The germline gives CDR1 LGHNA, CDR2 YNFKEQ. V was pared by 4 bases and J by 5 bases, with 18 bases of the junction left unmatched. The CDR3 is 19 residues long.

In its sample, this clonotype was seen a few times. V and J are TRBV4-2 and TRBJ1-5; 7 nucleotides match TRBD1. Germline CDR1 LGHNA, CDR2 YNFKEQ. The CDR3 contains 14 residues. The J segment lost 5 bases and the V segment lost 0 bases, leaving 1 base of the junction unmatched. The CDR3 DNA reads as TGTGCCAGCAGCCAAGAGGACAGGTATCAGCCCCAGCATTTT. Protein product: CASSQEDRYQPQHF.

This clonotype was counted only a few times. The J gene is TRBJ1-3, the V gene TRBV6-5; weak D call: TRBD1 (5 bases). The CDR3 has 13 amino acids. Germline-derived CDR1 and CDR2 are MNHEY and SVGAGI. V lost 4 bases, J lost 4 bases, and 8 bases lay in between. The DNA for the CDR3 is TGTGCCAGCAGTTTTTCAGGGGGAAACACCATATATTTT. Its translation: CASSFSGGNTIYF.

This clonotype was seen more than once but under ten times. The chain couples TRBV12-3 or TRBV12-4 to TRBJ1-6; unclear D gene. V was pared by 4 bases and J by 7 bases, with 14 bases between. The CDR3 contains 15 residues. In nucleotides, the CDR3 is TGTGCCAGCAGTTCAGAGAGGAGATGGAATTCACCCCTCCACTTT. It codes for CASSSERRWNSPLHF.

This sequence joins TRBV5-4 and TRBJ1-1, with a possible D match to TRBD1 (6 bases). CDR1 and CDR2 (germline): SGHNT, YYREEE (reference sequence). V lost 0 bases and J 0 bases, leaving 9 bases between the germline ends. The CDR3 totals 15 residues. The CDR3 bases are TGTGCCAGCAGCTTGGGGGGGGCCATGAACACTGAAGCTTTCTTT. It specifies CASSLGGAMNTEAFF.

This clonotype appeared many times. This CDR3 reads CASSAADTQYF. CDR3 DNA sequence: TGTGCCAGCTCCGCAGCGGATACGCAGTATTTT. The chain is built from TRBV18 and TRBJ2-3; D call uncertain. CDR1 is KGHSH, CDR2 LQKENI, per germline. This CDR3 is built from 11 residues. The V end lost 6 bases, the J end lost 6 bases, and 7 bases lay between the germline ends.

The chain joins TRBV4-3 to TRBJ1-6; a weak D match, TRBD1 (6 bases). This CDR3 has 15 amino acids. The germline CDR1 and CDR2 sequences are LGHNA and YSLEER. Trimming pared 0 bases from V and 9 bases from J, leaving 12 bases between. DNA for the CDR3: TGCGCCAGCAGCCAAGATTTACAGGGAATTTCACCCCTCCACTTT. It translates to CASSQDLQGISPLHF.

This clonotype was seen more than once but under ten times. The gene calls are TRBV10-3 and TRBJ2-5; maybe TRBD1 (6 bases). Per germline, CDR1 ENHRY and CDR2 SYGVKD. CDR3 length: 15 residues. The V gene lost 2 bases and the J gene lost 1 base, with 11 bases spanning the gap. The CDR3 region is CAISERRQVQETQYF. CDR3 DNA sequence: TGTGCCATCAGTGAGCGACGACAGGTCCAAGAGACCCAGTACTTC.

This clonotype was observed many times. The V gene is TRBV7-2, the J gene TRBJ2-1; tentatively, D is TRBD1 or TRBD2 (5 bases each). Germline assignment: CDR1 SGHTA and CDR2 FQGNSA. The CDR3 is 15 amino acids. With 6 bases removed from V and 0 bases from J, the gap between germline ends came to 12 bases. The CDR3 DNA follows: TGTGCCAGCAGTTTGGGGACGAGCTCCTACAATGAGCAGTTCTTC. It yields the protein CASSLGTSSYNEQFF.